A few counts support the clone carrying this TCR beta chain. TCRdb itself ran the 5' RACE reads through MiXCR, one entry per CDR3 protein. The data contain over 600,000 distinct CDR3 sequences, 20% to 25% of them singletons. This specimen comes from a study of identical twins. The same data also went into a second study, on T cells expressing NK-cell markers. That paper states: Serological testing identified most of the eight sequenced donors as HCMV-seropositive and one as seronegative. The CD3+CD56-NKG2C+ fraction was also led by these clonotypes in a handful of donors.

Sequenced sample: PBMCs. This clonotype originated in a woman aged 18-35 years in good health.

The CDR3 nucleotides read TGTGCCAGCAGCGTAGCAGGGGAGCAGTTCTTC. It codes for CASSVAGEQFF. The V gene is TRBV9, the J gene TRBJ2-1, with TRBD1 as a possible D gene (5 bases). This CDR3 contains 11 residues. CDR1 is SGDLS and CDR2 is YYNGEE in the germline V gene. Trimming took off 0 bases at V and 10 bases at J, with 5 bases between the two ends.